This T cell receptor beta chain came from a study of lymphopenia after photon versus proton radiotherapy. CDR1 SNHLY and CDR2 FYNNEI come from the germline V gene. The CDR3 contains 16 residues. J lost 7 bases, V lost 8 bases, and 9 bases had no gene match. The data were produced by immunoSEQ multiplex PCR, yet TCRdb's version contains in-frame clones alone and is incomplete. This table holds 75,000 to 95,000 clones, 65% to 85% found once. The specimen comprised peripheral blood, sampled from a patient treated with proton-based radiotherapy. The V gene is TRBV2, the J gene TRBJ2-1, with TRBD2 identical over 15 bases. The TCR sequence derives from a man in his fifties or sixties with pancreatic cancer. Here the CDR3 reads CASYRGLAGGGNEQFF. The DNA for the CDR3 is TGTGCCAGCTACCGGGGACTAGCGGGAGGAGGAAATGAGCAGTTCTTC.